This TCR beta chain came from a study of T-cell memory formation after mild COVID-19. The wider study: There were largely donor-specific TCR clusters.

5'RACE primed at constant segments yielded TCR alpha and TCR beta cDNA libraries bearing sample barcodes and UMIs. TCRdb fed the 5' RACE reads into MiXCR, producing one record per CDR3 protein. The data hold some 82,000 distinct CDR3 sequences, with around 13% observed a single time. Whole-study results and caveats: Cross-reactive memory seemingly joined, as some responding clones were found in pre-infection memory. From day 15 to 85, contracting clones were balanced between CD4 and CD8, whereas later expanders leaned toward CD4+.

For this clonotype: Its antigen is unidentified.

There are 15 residues in the CDR3. V was clipped by 1 base and J by 0 bases, with 7 bases between them. CDR1 and CDR2 from the germline V gene are MGHRA and YSYEKL. The receptor comes from a man younger than 35 who had mild COVID-19 (a few samples of this study predate the infection). Cell type and time point are not known. What was sequenced was PBMCs or a T cell subset sorted from them (not recorded which). This chain connects TRBV4-1 to TRBJ2-4; D not certain. In DNA form, the CDR3 reads TGCGCCAGCAGCCAAGGGCTGGGAGCCAAAAACATTCAGTACTTC. This encodes CASSQGLGAKNIQYF.